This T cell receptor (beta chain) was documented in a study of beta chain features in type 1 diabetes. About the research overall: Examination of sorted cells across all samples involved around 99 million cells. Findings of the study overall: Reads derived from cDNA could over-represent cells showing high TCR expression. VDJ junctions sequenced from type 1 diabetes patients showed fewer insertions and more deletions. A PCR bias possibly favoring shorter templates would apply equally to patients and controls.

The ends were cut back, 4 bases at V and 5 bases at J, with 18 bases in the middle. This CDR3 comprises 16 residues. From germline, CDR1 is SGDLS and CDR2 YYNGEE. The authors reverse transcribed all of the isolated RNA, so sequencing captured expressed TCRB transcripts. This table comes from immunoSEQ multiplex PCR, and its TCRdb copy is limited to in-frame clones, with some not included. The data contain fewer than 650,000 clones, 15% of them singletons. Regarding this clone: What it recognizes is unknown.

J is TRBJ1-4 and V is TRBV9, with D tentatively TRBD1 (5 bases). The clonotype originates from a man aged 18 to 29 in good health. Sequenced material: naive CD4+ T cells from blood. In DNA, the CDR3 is TGTGCCAGCAGCCCAGGGACCAAAGGGCTAAATGAAAAACTGTTTTTT. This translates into CASSPGTKGLNEKLFF.